These 12 T cell receptor beta chains originate from one sample sequenced in a study of cytomegalovirus exposure and HLA in healthy donors. PCR involved 60 Vbeta and 13 Jbeta primers. The protocol was immunoSEQ multiplex PCR, while the TCRdb copy is restricted to in-frame clones and leaves out a portion. The sample records fewer than 250,000 clones, 75% to 80% being singletons. Sequenced: PBMCs. Every receptor here comes from a male donor in good health and CMV-seronegative.

This clone was seen only once. The gene calls are TRBV6-4 and TRBJ2-1; 10 nucleotides line up with TRBD2. The CDR3 is 16 residues long. CDR1 is MRHNA, CDR2 SNTAGT, per germline. Trimming cost V 3 bases and J 8 bases; bases outside gene matches: 10. The CDR3 nucleotides read TGTGCCAGCAGTGATCTAGCGGGGGTTATAGGGGATGAGCAGTTCTTC. It yields the protein CASSDLAGVIGDEQFF.

The V gene is TRBV5-6, the J gene TRBJ2-1; 10 nucleotides match TRBD2. Trimming removed 0 bases from V and 10 bases from J; junction bases left unmatched: 7. The V gene's germline CDR1 is SGHDT and CDR2 YYEEEE. The CDR3 runs to 15 residues. This chain's CDR3 is CASSLALAGASEQFF. The CDR3 nucleotides read TGTGCCAGCAGCTTGGCCCTAGCGGGGGCATCGGAGCAGTTCTTC.

The chain has TRBV27 and TRBJ2-7, with no clear D. V was shortened by 6 bases and J by 2 bases, with 14 bases between the two germline ends. Germline V gene data show CDR1 as MNHEY and CDR2 as SMNVEV (reference sequence). This CDR3 region has 14 residues. The chain's CDR3 is CASRTGSNPYEQYF. The CDR3 DNA reads TGTGCCAGCAGGACCGGGTCGAACCCCTACGAGCAGTACTTC.

The count of this clone is one. The chain links TRBV2 to TRBJ2-3; weak D call: TRBD1 (6 bases). The CDR3 runs 14 residues. Germline V gives CDR1 SNHLY, CDR2 FYNNEI. V shed 3 bases and J shed 6 bases, with 13 bases lying between them. CDR3 amino acids: CASSDRGGLDTQYF. As DNA, the CDR3 is TGTGCCAGCAGTGACAGAGGGGGATTGGATACGCAGTATTTT.

V and J are TRBV5-8 and TRBJ1-5, with TRBD1 identical over 7 bases. This CDR3 is 16 amino acids long. Losses at the gene ends were 0 bases for V and 2 bases for J; bases not matched to a gene: 5. Per germline, CDR1 SGHTS and CDR2 YDEGEE. DNA for the CDR3: TGTGCCAGCAGCTTGGATCTGGGACAGCGCAATCAGCCCCAGCATTTT. The encoded protein is CASSLDLGQRNQPQHF. The full variable domain, in which reference TRBV5-8 and TRBJ1-5 provide the parts outside the CDR3, is EAGVTQSPTHLIKTRGQQATLRCSPISGHTSVYWYQQALGLGLQFLLWYDEGEERNRGNFPPRFSGRQFPNYSSELNVNALELEDSALYLCASSLDLGQRNQPQHFGDGTRLSIL.

The genes are TRBV6-1 and TRBJ2-7; 10 nucleotides match TRBD2. This CDR3 spans 14 amino acids. Germline V CDR1 and CDR2: MNHNS, SASEGT. Losses at the gene ends were 8 bases for V and 6 bases for J; bases not matched to a gene: 10. DNA of the CDR3: TGTGCCAGCGAAACGCTAGCGGGAGTGGGCGAGCAGTACTTC. Translation: CASETLAGVGEQYF.

The chain combines TRBV5-5 with TRBJ2-3, with 8 bases aligning to TRBD2. Germline lookup yields CDR1 SGHKS and CDR2 YYEKEE (reference sequence). The CDR3 runs 15 residues. The J segment lost 3 bases and the V segment lost 6 bases, leaving 9 bases of the junction unmatched. The CDR3 DNA reads TGTGCCAGCACCCATACCGGGGGGGCAACAGATACGCAGTATTTT. Its protein is CASTHTGGATDTQYF.

The sample holds a few counts of this clone. V and J are TRBV27 and TRBJ2-5; 12 positions match TRBD1. The length of the CDR3 is 18 residues. The ends lost 4 bases at V and 5 bases at J; junction bases unmatched: 14. Germline CDR1 and CDR2: MNHEY and SMNVEV (reference sequence). CDR3 in DNA: TGTGCCAGCAGTTCTTTTGCCCGAGGGACAGGGGGCGGGGAGACCCAGTACTTC. As protein: CASSSFARGTGGGETQYF.

The rearrangement uses TRBV5-1 and TRBJ2-1, with 12 bases lining up with TRBD1. V lost 4 bases and J lost 7; bases outside the gene matches: 6. In germline, CDR1 is SGHRS, CDR2 YFSETQ. This CDR3 is built from 15 residues. This chain's CDR3 is CASSPGQGAGNEQFF. The CDR3 nucleotides are TGCGCCAGCAGCCCGGGACAGGGGGCGGGGAATGAGCAGTTCTTC.

The rearrangement links TRBV28 to TRBJ2-7; 8 positions match TRBD1. CDR3 length equals 14 residues. V shed 2 bases and J 4 bases; nucleotides not matched to a gene: 4. Germline CDR1 MDHEN, CDR2 SYDVKM. The CDR3: CASSLSQGAYEQYF. The CDR3 nucleotides read TGTGCCAGCAGTTTAAGTCAGGGGGCTTACGAGCAGTACTTC. Complete variable domain (other parts from reference TRBV28 and TRBJ2-7): DVKVTQSSRYLVKRTGEKVFLECVQDMDHENMFWYRQDPGLGLRLIYFSYDVKMKEKGDIPEGYSVSREKKERFSLILESASTNQTSMYLCASSLSQGAYEQYFGPGTRLTVT.

This clone was recorded once. The rearrangement links TRBV6-1 to TRBJ1-1, with 7 bases that match TRBD1. The CDR3 has 14 residues. Germline loops: CDR1 MNHNS, CDR2 SASEGT. Losses at the gene ends were 5 bases for V and 3 bases for J; bases not matched to a gene: 6. The CDR3 region is CASSKTGSHTEAFF. Here the CDR3 DNA reads TGTGCCAGCAGTAAGACAGGGTCGCACACTGAAGCTTTCTTT.

Details on this clone: An end of the junction does not agree with germline; a read error may underlie this. V gene TRBV6-7 combines with J gene TRBJ2-7; either TRBD1 or TRBD2 may fit D (5 bases each). TRBV6-7 belongs to the ORF category, with a function that is uncertain. This CDR3 contains 15 residues. CDR3 in amino acids: CTSSYSGRSSYEQYF. In nucleotides, the CDR3 is TGTACCAGCAGTTACTCGGGGCGCAGCTCCTACGAGCAGTACTTC.